This is a list of T cell receptor beta chains from one sample in a study of early T cells in non-severe SARS-CoV-2 infection. TCRdb recomputed calls from the 5' RACE reads with MiXCR, one row per CDR3 protein. The sample records some 60,000 distinct CDR3 sequences, approximately 12% being singletons. This sample comprised whole blood, obtained at baseline. The receptor set was obtained from an adult who was a healthcare worker with PCR-confirmed SARS-CoV-2 infection or an uninfected control (not recorded which). CDR3s include the opening cysteine and the closing phenylalanine or tryptophan. A D gene is named only where the DNA matches it firmly. Expanded clones are given a class, and other clones once, few, many or no size at all.

v_gene	d_gene	abundance	j_gene	CDR3aa	CDR3nt
TRBV11-2	-	-	TRBJ2-3	CASSLGRFSTDTQYF	TGTGCCAGCAGCTTAGGGCGGTTTAGCACAGATACGCAGTATTTT
TRBV5-6	TRBD1	few	TRBJ2-7	CASSPISGQGFYEQYF	TGTGCTAGCAGTCCTATTTCTGGACAGGGTTTCTACGAGCAGTACTTC
TRBV18	TRBD1	few	TRBJ1-4	CASSRDQGATANEKLFF	TGTGCCAGCTCACGCGATCAGGGGGCAACAGCTAATGAAAAACTGTTTTTT
TRBV12-3/TRBV12-4	-	few	TRBJ1-1	CATTSDRGTEAFF	TGTGCCACCACCTCGGACAGAGGAACTGAAGCTTTCTTT
TRBV5-1	-	few	TRBJ1-3	CASSPGHSGNTIYF	TGCGCCAGCAGCCCCGGACACTCTGGAAACACCATATATTTT
TRBV3-1	-	few	TRBJ2-3	CASSHVGTKRQDTQYF	TGTGCCAGCAGCCACGTCGGGACGAAGCGGCAAGATACGCAGTATTTT
TRBV18	-	-	TRBJ2-2	CASSPYGYTGELFF	TGTGCCAGCTCACCGTATGGATACACCGGGGAGCTGTTTTTT
TRBV10-2	-	-	TRBJ1-6	CASSENLSADSPLHF	TGCGCCAGCAGTGAGAACCTCTCTGCGGATTCACCCCTCCACTTT
TRBV29-1	TRBD2	few	TRBJ2-1	CSVGTSGGVVIDGF	TGCAGCGTCGGGACTAGCGGGGGGGTTGTAATCGACGGATTC
TRBV20-1	-	-	TRBJ2-7	CSARAGSYEQYF	TGCAGTGCTAGGGCAGGCTCCTACGAGCAGTACTTC
TRBV27	-	many	TRBJ2-4	CASSLSVGGGIKNIQYF	TGTGCCAGCAGTTTATCCGTAGGAGGGGGGATCAAAAACATTCAGTACTTC